Listed below are T cell receptor beta chains from one sample, sequenced in a study of blood T cell repertoires in COVID-19. Only in-frame clones appear in the TCRdb table, and some are missing; sequencing was by immunoSEQ multiplex PCR. The data hold around 260,000 clones, with around 86% observed a single time. Material for sequencing was peripheral blood. The origin of the receptors is a woman under 40 with active or convalescent COVID-19. CDR3s include the opening cysteine and the closing phenylalanine or tryptophan. Each record gives: CDR3 DNA, CDR3 protein, V gene, clone size, J gene, CDR3 length, D gene. D genes are given only for firm matches. Not every row has a clone size; where given, it reads once, few, many or a size class.

CDR3 DNA: TGTGCCAGCTCACCACGGGGAGGAGGCGGAAATACCCAGTACTTC
CDR3 protein: CASSPRGGGGNTQYF
V gene: TRBV18
clone size: -
J gene: TRBJ2-5
CDR3 length: 15
D gene: -

CDR3 DNA: TGCGCCAGCAAAAGGACTAGCGGGGGACTCACAGATACGCAGTATTTT
CDR3 protein: CASKRTSGGLTDTQYF
V gene: TRBV5-1
clone size: -
J gene: TRBJ2-3
CDR3 length: 16
D gene: TRBD2

CDR3 DNA: TGTGCCAGCAGCGGACTTTCTCGCGACACTGAAGCTTTCTTT
CDR3 protein: CASSGLSRDTEAFF
V gene: TRBV2
clone size: -
J gene: TRBJ1-1
CDR3 length: 14
D gene: -

CDR3 DNA: TGTGCCAGCCAGGGGATTTCGGGGGGGACCCAGTACTTC
CDR3 protein: CASQGISGGTQYF
V gene: TRBV28
clone size: -
J gene: TRBJ2-5
CDR3 length: 13
D gene: -

CDR3 DNA: TGTGCCAGCAGTTACCCGGGACTCCTTGTCAATGAGCAGTTCTTC
CDR3 protein: CASSYPGLLVNEQFF
V gene: TRBV6-2/TRBV6-3
clone size: -
J gene: TRBJ2-1
CDR3 length: 15
D gene: -

CDR3 DNA: TGTGCCAGCAGTGAATCCGGGGGGAGGTCCTACAATGAGCAGTTCTTC
CDR3 protein: CASSESGGRSYNEQFF
V gene: TRBV2
clone size: few
J gene: TRBJ2-1
CDR3 length: 16
D gene: TRBD2

CDR3 DNA: TGTGCCAGCAGCCAAGCGGGACTAGCGGGGGGTGTAGCCAAAAACATTCAGTACTTC
CDR3 protein: CASSQAGLAGGVAKNIQYF
V gene: TRBV4-2
clone size: -
J gene: TRBJ2-4
CDR3 length: 19
D gene: TRBD2

CDR3 DNA: TGCGCCAGCAGTCGTACAGGGGAAATGAACACTGAAGCTTTCTTT
CDR3 protein: CASSRTGEMNTEAFF
V gene: TRBV23-1
clone size: -
J gene: TRBJ1-1
CDR3 length: 15
D gene: TRBD1

CDR3 DNA: TGCGCCAGTTTTACCGAAGCCGCGGAAGCTTTCTTT
CDR3 protein: CASFTEAAEAFF
V gene: TRBV5-1
clone size: -
J gene: TRBJ1-1
CDR3 length: 12
D gene: -

CDR3 DNA: TGTGCCAGCAGTGTAATTAAGACTAGCGGGGATGAGCAGTACTTC
CDR3 protein: CASSVIKTSGDEQYF
V gene: TRBV25-1
clone size: -
J gene: TRBJ2-7
CDR3 length: 15
D gene: TRBD2

CDR3 DNA: TGTGCCAGCAGCTTAGCCCTGTATGACAGGGGAAAGAGGAACTATGGCTACACCTTC
CDR3 protein: CASSLALYDRGKRNYGYTF
V gene: TRBV7-2
clone size: -
J gene: TRBJ1-2
CDR3 length: 19
D gene: TRBD1

CDR3 DNA: TGTGCCATCAGTGTAGACAGCCAAGAGACCCAGTACTTC
CDR3 protein: CAISVDSQETQYF
V gene: TRBV10-3
clone size: -
J gene: TRBJ2-5
CDR3 length: 13
D gene: -

CDR3 DNA: TGTGCCAGCAGTTACAGCTACTCTGGGGCCAACGTCCTGACTTTC
CDR3 protein: CASSYSYSGANVLTF
V gene: TRBV6-2/TRBV6-3
clone size: -
J gene: TRBJ2-6
CDR3 length: 15
D gene: -

CDR3 DNA: TGTGCCAGTAGTCACATAGGAATTACCCGGGATCAGCCCCAGCATTTT
CDR3 protein: CASSHIGITRDQPQHF
V gene: TRBV19
clone size: -
J gene: TRBJ1-5
CDR3 length: 16
D gene: -

CDR3 DNA: TGTGCCAGCAGCCAAGATTTAGGGGGACGGGTGGCTGGCTACACCTTC
CDR3 protein: CASSQDLGGRVAGYTF
V gene: TRBV3-1/TRBV3-2
clone size: once
J gene: TRBJ1-2
CDR3 length: 16
D gene: -

CDR3 DNA: TGTGCCAGCAGCCAAAACCACAGGGCGGACACTGAAGCTTTCTTT
CDR3 protein: CASSQNHRADTEAFF
V gene: TRBV3-1/TRBV3-2
clone size: -
J gene: TRBJ1-1
CDR3 length: 15
D gene: -